This TCR beta chain was recovered during a study of blood T cell repertoires in COVID-19. Looking at the study overall: PBMCs, B-cell-depleted T cells, or T cells were the source of the cDNA or gDNA that made up the material.

Source study methods: Quantification of nucleated cells was approximated via reference gene primer amplification. Produced via immunoSEQ multiplex PCR; TCRdb's table is partial and in-frame only. V and J calls and clone size come straight from that table; D and trimming were deduced from the DNA. The table includes roughly 140,000 clones, roughly 80% detected once. This clone was counted between two and nine times. The TCR originated in a human donor with acute or convalescent COVID-19. The donor label of this sample is uncertain. Sequences were obtained from peripheral blood.

The CDR3 reads CATSDLVPGELFF. The CDR3 coding sequence is TGTGCCACCAGTGACCTCGTTCCCGGGGAGCTGTTTTTT. The rearrangement joins TRBV24-1 to TRBJ2-2; D remains ambiguous. The CDR3 totals 13 residues. With 4 bases removed from V and 6 bases from J, the gap between germline ends came to 8 bases. The germline V gene encodes CDR1 KGHDR and CDR2 SFDVKD.